The sequence of this T cell receptor (beta chain) was determined in a study of T cells expressing NK-cell markers. Background on the study: Among the eight sequenced donors, seven tested HCMV-seropositive and one tested seronegative.

This CDR3 region has 13 residues. TCRdb re-analyzed the 5' RACE reads; it lists each CDR3 protein once, without DNA. Found here are 440,000 or so distinct CDR3 sequences; the top ten clones hold 7.3%. The chain recombines TRBV12-3 or TRBV12-4 with TRBJ1-1; TCRdb outputs TRBD1, but without DNA this stays unchecked. Sequencing was performed on blood T cells: a sorted CD56 or NKG2C T cell subset, CD4+ or CD8+ T cells, or bulk PBMC T cells (not recorded which). The TCR comes from a woman aged 18 to 75 in good health. CDR3 amino acids: CASSFWQGTEAFF.